Listed below are T cell receptor beta chains from one sample, sequenced in a study of cytomegalovirus exposure and HLA in healthy donors. This table comes from immunoSEQ multiplex PCR, and its TCRdb copy is limited to in-frame clones, with some not included. Among some 150,000 clones listed, roughly four fifths were seen once. The sequenced material came from PBMCs. Every receptor here comes from a woman in her forties or fifties in good health and CMV-seronegative. The CDR3 runs from the conserved cysteine through the conserved F or W. Fields, in order: V gene, D gene, clone size, J gene, CDR3 DNA, CDR3 protein. A D gene is named only where the DNA matches it firmly. Size is stated for part of the rows, as once, few or many counts, or as a class when the clone is expanded.

>TRBV25-1|TRBD2|once|TRBJ2-7
TGTGCCAGCAGTCCAGGGAGGGTGACGGGGGAGCAGTACTTC
CASSPGRVTGEQYF
>TRBV25-1|TRBD1|.|TRBJ1-1
TGTGCCAGCAGTGAAACAGGGGGCACTGAAGCTTTCTTT
CASSETGGTEAFF
>TRBV5-1|.|.|TRBJ2-2
TGCGCCAGCAGCCTAGTCGGTACTAGCAGCCAGAACACCGGGGAGCTGTTTTTT
CASSLVGTSSQNTGELFF
>TRBV11-2|.|.|TRBJ2-3
TGTGCCAGCACCGCGACACATTATACAGATACGCAGTATTTT
CASTATHYTDTQYF
>TRBV7-8|TRBD2|.|TRBJ2-3
TGTGCCAGCAGCTTCCGACTAGCGGGCACAGATACGCAGTATTTT
CASSFRLAGTDTQYF
>TRBV19|TRBD1|.|TRBJ1-5
TGTGCCGCCTCGACAGGGGGTAGCAATCAGCCCCAGCATTTT
CAASTGGSNQPQHF
>TRBV5-4|.|.|TRBJ1-6
TGTGCCAGCAGCTCGACATTGAGCTCCTATAATTCACCCCTCCACTTT
CASSSTLSSYNSPLHF
>TRBV7-2|.|.|TRBJ1-1
TGTGCCAGCACCCCGCTTGGAGGGGACACTGAAGCTTTCTTT
CASTPLGGDTEAFF
>TRBV29-1|.|.|TRBJ1-1
TGCAGCGTTGCCCCAGTGAATTTGAACACTGAAGCTTTCTTT
CSVAPVNLNTEAFF
>TRBV2|.|few|TRBJ1-1
TGTGCCAGCAGTGTCACAGAGAACACTGAAGCTTTCTTT
CASSVTENTEAFF
>TRBV13|TRBD2|.|TRBJ2-2
TGTGCCAGCAGCTCGATAACTAGCGGCAACACCGGGGAGCTGTTTTTT
CASSSITSGNTGELFF
>TRBV7-2|.|once|TRBJ1-1
TGTGCCAGCAGCCCCGGGACGCCTTGGGGGGGTTTCTTT
CASSPGTPWGGFF
>TRBV5-6|.|.|TRBJ1-5
TGTGCCAGCAGCTCAATGCGGGGGGCAGAGCTGCCCCAGCATTTT
CASSSMRGAELPQHF
>TRBV19|.|.|TRBJ1-1
TGTGCCAGTAGTCTTGGGGGGGATATCACTGAAGCTTTCTTT
CASSLGGDITEAFF
>TRBV7-9|.|.|TRBJ2-1
TGTGCCAGCAGCCCCCCCTCACTGAATGAGCAGTTCTTC
CASSPPSLNEQFF
>TRBV7-9|TRBD2|.|TRBJ2-5
TGTGCCAGCAGCTTAGCGATAGGACTAGTAGTCGGTGGGCAAGAGACCCAGTACTTC
CASSLAIGLVVGGQETQYF
>TRBV5-4|TRBD2|.|TRBJ2-2
TGTGCCAGCAGCTCCGGGACTAGCGACACCGGGGAGCTGTTTTTT
CASSSGTSDTGELFF
>TRBV11-2|TRBD2|few|TRBJ2-3
TGTGCCAGCAGCCCAGGACTAGCGGGAGGAGTCGGGACAGATACGCAGTATTTT
CASSPGLAGGVGTDTQYF
>TRBV5-1|TRBD1|.|TRBJ2-7
TGCGCCAGCAGCTTGGCGGGGGGACAGGGGGCTTACGAGCAGTACTTC
CASSLAGGQGAYEQYF
>TRBV19|.|.|TRBJ1-1
TGTGCCAGTAGTATTCAACAGCTCACTGAAGCTTTCTTT
CASSIQQLTEAFF
>TRBV30|TRBD1|.|TRBJ2-7
TGTGCCCACTCCGGGACAGGGAGGTACGAGCAGTACTTC
CAHSGTGRYEQYF
>TRBV5-4|.|.|TRBJ1-2
TGTGCCAGCAGCTACCGGGAGGCTAACTATGGCTACACCTTC
CASSYREANYGYTF
>TRBV19|TRBD1|few|TRBJ1-3
TGTGCCAGTAGTACCTGGGACAGGGCAGATGGAAACACCATATATTTT
CASSTWDRADGNTIYF
>TRBV5-4|.|.|TRBJ2-1
TGTGCCAGCAGCTCCCATAGCGGACCCTACAATGAGCAGTTCTTC
CASSSHSGPYNEQFF
>TRBV28|TRBD2|few|TRBJ2-1
TGTGCCAGCAGCCTGGGACACATGGACTGGGCGGGACTAGGGAATGAGCAGTTCTTC
CASSLGHMDWAGLGNEQFF
>TRBV7-9|TRBD1|.|TRBJ1-6
TGTGCCAGCAGCCCTTCACAGGGGTTCTCACCCCTCCACTTT
CASSPSQGFSPLHF
>TRBV11-2|.|.|TRBJ1-5
TGTGCCAGCAGCTTACGGGTCAATCAGCCCCAGCATTTT
CASSLRVNQPQHF
>TRBV28|.|.|TRBJ2-7
TGTGCCAGCAGCTTTACCCCCGGACTGTTTTTCTCCTACGAGCAGTACTTC
CASSFTPGLFFSYEQYF
>TRBV7-2|.|.|TRBJ2-3
TGTGCCAGCAGCCGGACAAAAACTAGCACAGATACGCAGTATTTT
CASSRTKTSTDTQYF